These T cell receptor beta chains were read from a single sample in a study of T cells expressing NK-cell markers. TCRdb reanalyzed the 5' RACE reads and collapses them to one entry per CDR3 protein, without DNA. There are about 460,000 distinct CDR3 sequences in the sample, with 1.4% held by the top ten. The specimen sequenced was blood T cells: a sorted CD56 or NKG2C T cell subset, CD4+ or CD8+ T cells, or bulk PBMC T cells (not recorded which). The receptors derive from a woman between 50 and 59 years old in good health. CDR3s include the opening cysteine and the closing phenylalanine or tryptophan.

V: TRBV12-3/TRBV12-4
J: TRBJ2-1
CDR3: CASSRGGRVYEQFF

V: TRBV5-1
J: TRBJ2-1
CDR3: CASSSQGNEQFF

V: TRBV4-1
J: TRBJ1-5
CDR3: CASSQATGPQHF

V: TRBV20-1
J: TRBJ1-4
CDR3: CSAREPGQAYGRATNEKLFF

V: TRBV5-1
J: TRBJ2-2
CDR3: CASSPRGETGELFF

V: TRBV11-2
J: TRBJ1-2
CDR3: CASSTPGQLYGYTF

V: TRBV3-1
J: TRBJ1-1
CDR3: CASSQVRPMNTEAFF

V: TRBV11-2
J: TRBJ2-1
CDR3: CASSLDISNEQFF

V: TRBV7-2
J: TRBJ2-5
CDR3: CASSLFLRETQYF

V: TRBV7-3
J: TRBJ2-1
CDR3: CASSPRTASEQFF

V: TRBV5-1
J: TRBJ2-5
CDR3: CASSEIPVETQYF

V: TRBV7-2
J: TRBJ2-1
CDR3: CASSLRPSSYNEQFF

V: TRBV27
J: TRBJ2-3
CDR3: CASSSAWTGHPDTQYF

V: TRBV20-1
J: TRBJ1-4
CDR3: CSARDRGWSEKLFF

V: TRBV6-2/TRBV6-3
J: TRBJ2-5
CDR3: CASSYSISVRETQYF

V: TRBV6-2/TRBV6-3
J: TRBJ2-2
CDR3: CASSRGQGETGELFF

V: TRBV24-1
J: TRBJ2-4
CDR3: CATSDFRNIQYF

V: TRBV28
J: TRBJ2-7
CDR3: CASSGRTGVWGYEQYF

V: TRBV5-1
J: TRBJ2-1
CDR3: CASKEVLRGSSWNEQFF

V: TRBV4-1
J: TRBJ2-3
CDR3: CASSQGPLDVGSDTQYF

V: TRBV29-1
J: TRBJ1-2
CDR3: CSVEPKTRSGGGYTF

V: TRBV14
J: TRBJ2-1
CDR3: CASSQGPGRIYNEQFF

V: TRBV7-9
J: TRBJ2-1
CDR3: CASSLGTYNEQFF

V: TRBV7-8
J: TRBJ2-5
CDR3: CASSWTDEETQYF

V: TRBV12-3/TRBV12-4
J: TRBJ2-1
CDR3: CASSFWTGTGDNEQFF

V: TRBV6-4
J: TRBJ2-1
CDR3: CASSAGGWPYNEQFF

V: TRBV20-1
J: TRBJ2-3
CDR3: CSARGGWGRTSTDTQYF

V: TRBV4-1
J: TRBJ2-2
CDR3: CASSQDFHAGVANTGELFF

V: TRBV7-2
J: TRBJ2-3
CDR3: CASSSGRGYLDTQYF

V: TRBV27
J: TRBJ2-1
CDR3: CASSFYPSWGRGSYNEQFF

V: TRBV7-7
J: TRBJ2-3
CDR3: CASSFQGWGDTQYF

V: TRBV12-3/TRBV12-4
J: TRBJ2-7
CDR3: CASSWGQGNIYEQYF

V: TRBV5-6
J: TRBJ2-7
CDR3: CASSLVRGAYEQYF

V: TRBV27
J: TRBJ2-7
CDR3: CASSLRDSAYEQYF

V: TRBV6-5
J: TRBJ2-7
CDR3: CASSRPSGDSYEQYF

V: TRBV7-2
J: TRBJ2-3
CDR3: CASSRLAGDTQYF

V: TRBV19
J: TRBJ2-3
CDR3: CASSIGGGSGSDTQYF

V: TRBV11-2
J: TRBJ2-7
CDR3: CASSKVSEEQYF

V: TRBV12-3/TRBV12-4
J: TRBJ2-7
CDR3: CASSLALGVASGLNPYEQYF

V: TRBV15
J: TRBJ2-5
CDR3: CATSRALAGVETQYF

V: TRBV24-1
J: TRBJ2-1
CDR3: CATMGKTASNEQFF

V: TRBV29-1
J: TRBJ2-3
CDR3: CSARLAGRTDTQYF

V: TRBV6-5
J: TRBJ2-5
CDR3: CANRQGPQETQYF

V: TRBV15
J: TRBJ2-5
CDR3: CATSRGGASGQETQYF

V: TRBV30
J: TRBJ1-1
CDR3: CAGGRATEAFF

V: TRBV29-1
J: TRBJ1-1
CDR3: CSAAQGRMNTEAFF

V: TRBV14
J: TRBJ2-5
CDR3: CASSQYQETQYF

V: TRBV18
J: TRBJ2-1
CDR3: CASSARTSGIYNEQFF

V: TRBV29-1
J: TRBJ2-1
CDR3: CSALTGVSYNEQFF

V: TRBV3-1
J: TRBJ2-5
CDR3: CASSPPGAPRGTQYF

V: TRBV6-2/TRBV6-3
J: TRBJ1-6
CDR3: CASIEGFNNSPLHF

V: TRBV5-5
J: TRBJ2-5
CDR3: CASSQGQIAETQYF

V: TRBV14
J: TRBJ2-7
CDR3: CASSQTGGPYEQYF

V: TRBV6-1
J: TRBJ2-7
CDR3: CASSIQGGGYEQYF

V: TRBV20-1
J: TRBJ2-5
CDR3: CSARGRGAGETQYF

V: TRBV12-3/TRBV12-4
J: TRBJ2-1
CDR3: CASSLGRGSTKQFF

V: TRBV29-1
J: TRBJ2-5
CDR3: CSVDLGASQETQYF

V: TRBV20-1
J: TRBJ2-5
CDR3: CSARLAGGVRETQYF

V: TRBV20-1
J: TRBJ2-7
CDR3: CSAGDSLYEQYF

V: TRBV6-1
J: TRBJ2-1
CDR3: CASNADRATGMAFF